Given below is one T cell receptor (beta chain) in context. This clonotype has a count of ten or more. The clone's antigen remains unknown. No base-level quality is on record; no much larger clone is a single base apart. The sample belongs to a study of neurological immune-mediated disorders (dated by TCRdb to about 2019). For the study in its entirety: Peripheral blood TCR-beta repertoires from HTLV-I-associated myelopathy (HAM/TSP) patients, multiple sclerosis patients and healthy controls were compared by UMI-based sequencing. Of the approximately 65 subjects in the cohort, about 14 were HAM/TSP patients, about 35 were multiple sclerosis patients, and 20 were healthy controls. Alongside PBMC samples, the set of about 100 TCR-beta libraries contained longitudinal samples, technical triplicates, and paired CD4+ and CD8+ T-cell subsets that had been sorted.

Study-wide findings and limitations: The highest TCR clonal expansion was observed in HAM/TSP patients, whereas the lowest was observed in MS patients, even when compared with healthy controls. Across subjects, expanded clones never shared an identical CDR3 amino acid sequence, which suggests that the TCR-beta repertoires in every group were private.

The healthy controls were volunteers from blood banks in Maryland, USA. For sorted-subset TCR libraries, 850,000 to 1,000,000 sorted CD4+ or CD8+ T cells were used. PBMCs were separated from peripheral blood using Ficoll-Hypaque density gradient centrifugation and then cryopreserved in liquid nitrogen. Paired sorted CD4+ and CD8+ subsets came from healthy controls, HAM/TSP patients and MS patients. To synthesize cDNA, template-switch 5'RACE was performed with a primer carrying a 10-nucleotide random unique molecular identifier so that each TCR transcript was tagged. Every sequencing run covered 15-18 subjects and yielded more than 180 million TCR-beta sequences. Total RNA was extracted with the RNeasy kit. The KAPA Real-time Library Amplification kit was used to amplify TCR-beta VDJ regions with primers targeting the TCR constant region and the 5'RACE anchor. Sample indexes and Illumina adaptors were added in a first PCR, and a second PCR then increased library yield. The roughly 650 bp TCR product was size-selected on a 2% E-gel SizeSelection system after Ampure bead purification. Before pooling, library quality was assessed on a Bioanalyzer, concentration was determined with Qubit, and library quantification was performed with the Kapa Library Quantification kit. Libraries were sequenced paired-end 2 x 150 bp on an Illumina HiSeq 2500. To increase sequence diversity, about 25-31% phiX was spiked into each library pool. On the study's bioinformatics: Quality-filtered reads were processed with the UMI-based MiGEC pipeline, which removed over 75% of raw TCR sequences during error correction. VDJ genes were aligned to IMGT germline references, and each clonotype was defined by a unique CDR3 amino acid sequence together with V-J genes. VDJtools evaluated clonal expansion, Shannon diversity and CDR3 relatedness (CalcPairwiseDistances, ClusterSamples); CLCbio workbench built phylogenetic trees. A clone was classed as expanded if it had 8 or more unique UMIs, a cutoff based on coefficient-of-variation modelling across technical triplicates. Through fastp at Q25 and MiXCR, TCRdb rebuilt clones from the public reads, retaining in-frame beta chains. Every entry covers one CDR3 protein and lists the most common genes and DNA from its rows. The V and J calls come from TCRdb's annotation, not from the publication. The table for this sample lists tens of thousands of distinct CDR3 sequences; around 7% of them were counted only once. The top ten hold approximately 5.4% of the sample.

The sequenced sample was CD4+ T cells from blood. The clonotype originates from a man in his fifties in good health.

The CDR3 protein: CASIPRDTLNEQYF. The DNA sequence reads TGTGCCAGCATTCCGCGGGACACCCTAAACGAGCAGTACTTC. Rearrangement joined TRBV6-1 to TRBJ2-7, with a tentative D call of TRBD1 or TRBD2, each matching 6 bases. CDR1 and CDR2 are drawn from the germline V gene: MNHNS, SASEGT. Measured from the cysteine to the phenylalanine, the CDR3 is 14 residues long. Solely the CDR3 DNA is kept, with 42 bases framed from the first base. The germline ends are 18 bases apart after V is trimmed by 7 bases and J by 5 bases.